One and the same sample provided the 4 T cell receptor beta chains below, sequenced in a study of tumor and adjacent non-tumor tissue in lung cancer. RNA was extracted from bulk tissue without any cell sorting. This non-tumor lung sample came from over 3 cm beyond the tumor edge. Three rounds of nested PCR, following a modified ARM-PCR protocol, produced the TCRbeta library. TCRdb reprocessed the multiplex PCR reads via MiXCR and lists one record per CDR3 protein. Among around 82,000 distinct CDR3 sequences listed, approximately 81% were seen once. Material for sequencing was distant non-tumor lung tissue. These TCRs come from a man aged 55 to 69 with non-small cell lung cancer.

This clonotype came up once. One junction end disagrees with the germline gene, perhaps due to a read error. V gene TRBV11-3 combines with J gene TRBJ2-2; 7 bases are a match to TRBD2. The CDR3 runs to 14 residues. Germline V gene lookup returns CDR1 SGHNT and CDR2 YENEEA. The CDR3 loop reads CASSLAGPGGRRLF. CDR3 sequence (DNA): TGTGCCAGTAGCTTAGCCGGGCCGGGGGGAAGGCGGCTTTTT.

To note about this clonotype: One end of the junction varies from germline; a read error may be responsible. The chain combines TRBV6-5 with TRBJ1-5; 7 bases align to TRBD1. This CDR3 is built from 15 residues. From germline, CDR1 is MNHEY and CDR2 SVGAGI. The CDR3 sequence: CASIYLQGSIQHQHF. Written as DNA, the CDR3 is TGTGCCAGCATTTACCTACAGGGGAGCATTCAGCACCAGCATTTT.

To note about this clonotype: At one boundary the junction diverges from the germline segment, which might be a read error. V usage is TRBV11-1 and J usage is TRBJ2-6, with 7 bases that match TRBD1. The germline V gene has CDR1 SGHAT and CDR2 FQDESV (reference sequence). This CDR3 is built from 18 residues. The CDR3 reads CASSQRGQCYSGANILTF. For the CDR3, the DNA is TGTGCCAGCAGCCAGAGGGGGCAGTGCTACTCTGGGGCCAACATCCTGACTTTC.

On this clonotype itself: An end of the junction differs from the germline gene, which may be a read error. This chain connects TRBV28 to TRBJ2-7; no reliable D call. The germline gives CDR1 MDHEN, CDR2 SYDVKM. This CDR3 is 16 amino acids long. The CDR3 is CASSLRPGFYAYEHYF. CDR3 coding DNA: TGTGCCAGCAGTTTACGGCCAGGCTTTTACGCCTACGAGCACTACTTT.